These T cell receptor beta chains were read from a single sample in a study of blood T cells in healthy people across ages. One entry per CDR3 protein, called by TCRdb with MiXCR from the 5' RACE reads. This sample has hundreds of thousands of distinct CDR3 sequences, with approximately 49% found just once. The specimen was blood. These receptor sequences come from a woman aged 55-75 years in good health. Both conserved end residues are part of each CDR3. Fields, in order: V gene, CDR3 protein.

TRBV7-9,CASTSGTPYEQYF
TRBV7-2,CASSSTGDNYNEQFF
TRBV28,CASSLMREDNYGYTF
TRBV20-1,CSASPPSRNTEAFF
TRBV7-2,CASETGAGAGYTF
TRBV7-6,CASSSRPVSNEQYF
TRBV5-1,CASSEPNTGAFF
TRBV29-1,CSVWAWSNYGYTF
TRBV9,CASSVVGTRLSGANVLTF
TRBV6-5,CASSSTGQKSNEQYF
TRBV4-3,CASSQGGGTSGRDRDEQFF
TRBV5-1,CASSLGQLTYEQYF
TRBV29-1,CSVVGEAGELFF
TRBV10-3,CAISEQETQYF
TRBV7-3,CASSTSGGNQETQYF
TRBV4-1,CASSRRSGTGSSYEQYF
TRBV7-2,CASSAKLAGRQETQYF
TRBV4-1,CASSQVTTRNTEAFF
TRBV28,CASSLWQGTDTQYF
TRBV15,CATSRAGTGATELFF
TRBV20-1,CSANTGTYEQYF
TRBV6-6,CASSYSRLAAYEQFF
TRBV12-3/TRBV12-4,CASSSLRGGSYEQYF
TRBV7-2,CASSPTGLAGGLETQYF
TRBV25-1,CASSETRGALYNEQFF
TRBV12-3/TRBV12-4,CASTRGGGENIQYF
TRBV7-2,CASRTGPTQYF
TRBV29-1,CSVEVSGRGVNEQFF
TRBV20-1,CSAMGASGRADEQYF
TRBV28,CASRSGTGFSGANVLTF
TRBV5-1,CASSRTTDQTVTGELFF
TRBV9,CASSAPGRGASYGYTF
TRBV4-3,CASSQDPTRDRREELFF
TRBV27,CASSRGANLKQFF
TRBV30,CAWSDSSYEQYF
TRBV7-2,CASSRNHPGYTNYGYTF
TRBV14,CASSQVVGGLLFF
TRBV29-1,CSVLLRGRLASQTDTQYF
TRBV29-1,CSVAGTRYEQYF
TRBV10-3,CAISLTPGTGAYEQYF
TRBV7-9,CASSLTGTTYEQYF
TRBV28,CASSLYKHEAFF
TRBV29-1,CSVEVFPGTSGTYEQFF
TRBV7-8,CASSPVLGLTKNIQYF
TRBV27,CASSLGTGANTEAFF
TRBV12-3/TRBV12-4,CASSLALAGAHEQFF
TRBV20-1,CSAWSEGDTQYF
TRBV6-5,CASSERKPYEQYF
TRBV5-6,CASSTGQGDSYNEQFF
TRBV5-1,CASSLLPLTGTYEQYF
TRBV5-1,CASSLGIHQGGELFF
TRBV20-1,CSASGGTGGGYGYTF
TRBV5-1,CASSLESRGNTQYF
TRBV14,CASSQDAGLLSPLHF
TRBV7-3,CASRLIRGKQYF
TRBV5-1,CASSPEGGRRQFF
TRBV20-1,CSARLQREGRVAKNIQYF
TRBV20-1,CSAFTDTQYF
TRBV13,CASSFRDAGPYGYTF